The 10 T cell receptor beta chains listed next were all sequenced from one sample in a study of blood T cell repertoires in COVID-19 (dated by TCRdb to 2018 to 2020). To prepare the library, the immunoSEQ multiplex PCR assay was applied. Not all clones reach the TCRdb copy of this immuneACCESS table, which keeps in-frame sequences only. Checked studies attribute under half of the gap to unresolved V genes and leave the rest unexplained. The sample includes about 90,000 clones, with approximately 77% observed a single time. The ten largest clones add up to about 10% of the sample. The sample was peripheral blood. These receptors all stem from a woman over 75 with acute or convalescent COVID-19.

The chain couples TRBV2 to TRBJ2-7; TRBD2 aligns across 12 bases. Germline trimming cut 6 bases from V and 0 bases from J; bases unmatched to any gene: 0. The CDR3 covers 14 residues. The germline V gene has CDR1 SNHLY and CDR2 FYNNEI. The CDR3 DNA sequence: TGTGCCAGCAGGACTAGCGGGGGCTCCTACGAGCAGTACTTC. Protein product: CASRTSGGSYEQYF.

In this sample, this clone turned up once. The chain couples TRBV14 to TRBJ1-1, with 11 bases fitting TRBD1. V was clipped by 2 bases and J by 5 bases; unmatched bases: 4. Looked up from germline, CDR1 is SGHDN and CDR2 is FVKESK. CDR3 size: 15 residues. In nucleotides, the CDR3 is TGTGCCAGCAGCCAACCCGGGACAGGGGGGACTGAAGCTTTCTTT. Amino acids: CASSQPGTGGTEAFF.

The V call is TRBV18, the J call TRBJ2-2; 7 bases agree with TRBD1. This CDR3 comprises 16 residues. J lost 2 bases, V lost 0 bases, and 3 bases had no gene match. Germline CDR1 KGHSH, CDR2 LQKENI. CDR3 residues: CASSPPAGGNTGELFF. In nucleotides, the CDR3 is TGTGCCAGCTCACCACCGGCAGGGGGTAACACCGGGGAGCTGTTTTTT.

This sequence joins TRBV4-3 and TRBJ1-4, with 8 nucleotides matching TRBD1. V was pared by 3 bases and J by 3 bases, with 3 bases of the junction left unmatched. The CDR3 loop spans 15 amino acids. CDR1 and CDR2 (germline): LGHNA, YSLEER. In nucleotides, the CDR3 is TGCGCCAGCAGCCAGGGACAGGCCCCTAATGAAAAACTGTTTTTT. It encodes CASSQGQAPNEKLFF.

The V gene is TRBV19, the J gene TRBJ2-1; 11 bases are a match to TRBD2. The CDR3 loop spans 15 amino acids. In germline, CDR1 is LNHDA, CDR2 SQIVND (reference sequence). V was pared by 6 bases and J by 6 bases, with 7 bases of the junction left unmatched. CDR3 DNA sequence: TGTGCCAGTAGCTACCGACTAGCGGGGTTCAATGAGCAGTTCTTC. Protein: CASSYRLAGFNEQFF.

The rearrangement uses TRBV6-5 and TRBJ1-1; TRBD1 agrees at 9 bases. The CDR3 is made up of 15 amino acids. Trimming removed 5 bases from V and 0 bases from J; junction bases left unmatched: 4. CDR1 MNHEY and CDR2 SVGAGI come from the germline V gene. The CDR3 sequence: CASSPTGGMNTEAFF. The DNA of the CDR3 is TGTGCCAGCAGTCCGACAGGGGGTATGAACACTGAAGCTTTCTTT.

V is TRBV27 and J is TRBJ2-3; D might be TRBD1 (6 bases). CDR1 is MNHEY and CDR2 is SMNVEV in the germline V gene (reference sequence). V was pared by 6 bases and J by 10 bases, with 14 bases between. This CDR3 spans 12 amino acids. CDR3 coding DNA: TGTGCCAGCAGCATGGGGGCGTGGGCGCAGTATTTT. This codes for CASSMGAWAQYF.

The V gene is TRBV6-2 or TRBV6-3, the J gene TRBJ2-7; possible D gene TRBD1, 6 bases. V lost 6 bases and J 6 bases, leaving 12 bases between the germline ends. CDR1 and CDR2 (germline): MNHEY, SVGEGT. The CDR3 contains 12 residues. CDR3 bases: TGTGCCAGCAGCCACAGGGTCAGCGAGCAGTACTTC. It codes for CASSHRVSEQYF.

This chain uses TRBV7-9 with TRBJ1-4; 7 nucleotides align to TRBD1. In germline, CDR1 is SEHNR, CDR2 FQNEAQ (reference sequence). This CDR3 region has 15 residues. With V trimmed by 5 bases and J by 3 bases, 6 bases remained unmatched. CDR3 loop: CASSPRQGANEKLFF. The DNA for the CDR3 is TGTGCCAGCAGCCCTAGACAGGGTGCTAATGAAAAACTGTTTTTT.

The genes are TRBV9 and TRBJ1-1; TRBD1 might be the D (5 bases). The V gene lost 0 bases and the J gene lost 9 bases, with 9 bases spanning the gap. This CDR3 spans 12 amino acids. Germline V gene data show CDR1 as SGDLS and CDR2 as YYNGEE. The CDR3 sequence is CASSVGGEKAFF. CDR3 sequence (DNA): TGTGCCAGCAGCGTAGGGGGCGAAAAAGCTTTCTTT.